This T cell receptor (beta chain) appears in the sequencing data of a study of early T cells in non-severe SARS-CoV-2 infection. At the level of the study: Chains were unpaired, as sequencing was done on bulk RNA from unsorted whole blood. Study results and caveats: Matching results from VDJdb favored anti-spike CD8 responses, leaving private and CD4 specificities undetected.

As concerns this clonotype: What it binds is unknown.

As part of library construction, unique molecular identifiers were attached to individual cDNA molecules. TCRdb passed the 5' RACE reads through MiXCR, listing each CDR3 protein once. This sample carries just over 95,000 distinct CDR3 sequences, approximately 10% of them seen once, and the ten largest clones take 4.7%. The sequences come from whole blood, collected at baseline. The sequence was collected from an adult who was a healthcare worker with PCR-confirmed SARS-CoV-2 infection or an uninfected control (not recorded which).

The CDR3: CASRADRRDTEAFF. In nucleotides, the CDR3 is TGTGCCAGCAGAGCGGACAGGCGAGACACTGAAGCTTTCTTT. This chain links TRBV2 with TRBJ1-1; TRBD1 matches at 7 bases. J was trimmed by 3 bases and V by 6 bases; bases with no gene match: 7. CDR1 and CDR2 from the germline V gene are SNHLY and FYNNEI. CDR3 length: 14 residues.